This TCR beta chain is from a study of PD-1 blockade in classical Hodgkin lymphoma. General study points: Some patients started nivolumab under 1 year after ASCT, and they were excluded. The diversity seen at baseline in complete responders resembled that of newly diagnosed patients.

Sequencing used immunoSEQ multiplex PCR; TCRdb keeps in-frame clones, though not all of them. The data show around 25,000 clones, with approximately 82% seen just once and approximately 10% held by the top ten. The CDR3 spans 17 residues. Germline V gives CDR1 LNHDA, CDR2 SQIVND (reference sequence). The ends lost 1 base at V and 3 bases at J; junction bases unmatched: 11. Remarks on this clone: The antigen is undetermined.

Patients all relapsed after autologous stem cell transplantation, and there was variation in brentuximab vedotin exposure. Responses achieved at best were complete response, partial response or progressive disease. The chain uses TRBV19 and TRBJ2-7; TRBD1 agrees at 8 bases. The TCR was taken from a human donor with classical Hodgkin lymphoma. The input for sequencing was peripheral blood mononuclear cells (PBMCs), taken before the second cycle of nivolumab. The CDR3 nucleotides read TGTGCCAGTAGTATAGGGGTACGGACAGGGCGTTTCTACGAGCAGTACTTC. Protein product: CASSIGVRTGRFYEQYF. Combining the CDR3 with reference TRBV19 and TRBJ2-7 gives the whole variable domain DGGITQSPKYLFRKEGQNVTLSCEQNLNHDAMYWYRQDPGQGLRLIYYSQIVNDFQKGDIAEGYSVSREKKESFPLTVTSAQKNPTAFYLCASSIGVRTGRFYEQYFGPGTRLTVT.